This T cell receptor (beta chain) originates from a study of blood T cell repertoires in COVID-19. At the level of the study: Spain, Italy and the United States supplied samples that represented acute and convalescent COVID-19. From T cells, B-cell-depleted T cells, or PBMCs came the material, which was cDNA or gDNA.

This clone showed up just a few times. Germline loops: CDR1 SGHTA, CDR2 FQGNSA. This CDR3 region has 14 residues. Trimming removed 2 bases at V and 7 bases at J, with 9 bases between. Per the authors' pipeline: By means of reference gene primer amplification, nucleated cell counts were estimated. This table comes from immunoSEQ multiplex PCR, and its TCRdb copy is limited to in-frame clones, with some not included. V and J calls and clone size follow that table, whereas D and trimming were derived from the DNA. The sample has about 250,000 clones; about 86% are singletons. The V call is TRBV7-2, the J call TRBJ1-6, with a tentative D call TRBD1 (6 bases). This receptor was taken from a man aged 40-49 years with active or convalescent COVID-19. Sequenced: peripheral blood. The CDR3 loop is CASSLQQGNSPLHF. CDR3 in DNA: TGTGCCAGCAGCTTACAGCAGGGGAATTCACCCCTCCACTTT.